Reported below is one T cell receptor beta chain. The antigen remains undetermined. This sample is drawn from a study of cytomegalovirus exposure and HLA in healthy donors. Germline V lookup: CDR1 SGHNT, CDR2 YYREEE (reference sequence). Deletions cut 4 bases from V and 6 bases from J, with 13 bases between. The CDR3 has 13 amino acids. Study-level findings and limits: Presence/absence analyses rested on an assumption that sequencing depth was roughly uniform across donors. The likely origin of a cluster of highly shared sequence variants was a sequencing artifact.

The PCR employed 60 Vbeta primers together with 13 Jbeta primers. Produced via immunoSEQ multiplex PCR; TCRdb's table is partial and in-frame only. The table lists a few hundred thousand clones, around 81% of them singletons. Sequencing was performed on PBMCs. The rearrangement links TRBV5-4 to TRBJ2-5, with D possibly being TRBD2 (5 bases). The receptor comes from a woman aged 45-65 years in good health and CMV-seropositive. The CDR3 here is CASSLPTGKTQYF. CDR3 nucleotides: TGTGCCAGCAGCCTCCCGACGGGAAAGACCCAGTACTTC.